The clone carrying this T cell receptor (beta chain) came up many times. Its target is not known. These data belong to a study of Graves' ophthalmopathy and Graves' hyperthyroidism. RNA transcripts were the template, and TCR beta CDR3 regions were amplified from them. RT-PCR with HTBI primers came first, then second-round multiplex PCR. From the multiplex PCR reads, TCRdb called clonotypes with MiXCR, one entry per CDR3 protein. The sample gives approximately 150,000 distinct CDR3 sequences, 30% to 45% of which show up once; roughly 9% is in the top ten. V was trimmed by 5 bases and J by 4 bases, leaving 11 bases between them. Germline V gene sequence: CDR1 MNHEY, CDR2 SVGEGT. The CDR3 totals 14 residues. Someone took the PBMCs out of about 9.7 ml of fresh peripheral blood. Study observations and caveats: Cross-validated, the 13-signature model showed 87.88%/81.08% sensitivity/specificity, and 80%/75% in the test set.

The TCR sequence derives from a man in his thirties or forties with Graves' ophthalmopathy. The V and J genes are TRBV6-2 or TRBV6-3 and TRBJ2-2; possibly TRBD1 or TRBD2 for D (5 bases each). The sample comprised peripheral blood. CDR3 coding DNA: TGTGCCAGCAGTATCGGGACCCCCACCGGGGAGCTGTTTTTT. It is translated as CASSIGTPTGELFF.